These 11 T cell receptor beta chains originate from one sample sequenced in a study of T cell responses to AZD1222 COVID-19 vaccine. Profiled with immunoSEQ multiplex PCR; TCRdb holds only in-frame clones, not every one. The sample gives about 270,000 clones, 90% to 95% of which show up once; 0.5% to 0.7% is in the top ten. This specimen was peripheral blood, taken 28 days after the second AZD1222 dose. The receptors were gathered from an adult who received the AZD1222 COVID-19 vaccine.

V usage is TRBV6-5 and J usage is TRBJ1-1; 11 bases agree with TRBD1. Germline lookup yields CDR1 MNHEY and CDR2 SVGAGI. Trimming cost V 5 bases and J 4 bases; bases outside gene matches: 6. The CDR3 is 15 amino acids. The CDR3 nucleotides are TGTGCCAGCAGTACAGGGACAGGGGGGAGCACTGAAGCTTTCTTT. Amino acid sequence: CASSTGTGGSTEAFF.

The DNA for the CDR3 is TGTGCCACACGTACAGGGATACGCACAGATACGCAGTATTTT. Protein: CATRTGIRTDTQYF. J is TRBJ2-3 and V is TRBV2; possibly TRBD1 for D (6 bases). This CDR3 has 14 residues. Germline lookup yields CDR1 SNHLY and CDR2 FYNNEI. Trimming removed 10 bases at V and 1 base at J, with 15 bases between.

This clone appeared a few times. Other DNA sequences in the same sample also yield this CDR3. The J gene is TRBJ1-5, the V gene TRBV12-3 or TRBV12-4; the D is unclear. V was clipped by 1 base and J by 0 bases, with 1 base between them. CDR3 length equals 13 residues. The CDR3 sequence: CASSLGSNQPQHF. The DNA of the CDR3 is TGTGCCAGCAGTTTAGGTAGCAATCAGCCCCAGCATTTT.

The genes are TRBV3-1 (or the pseudogene TRBV3-2) and TRBJ2-5; the D gene is possibly TRBD1 (6 bases). The CDR3 covers 14 residues. Per germline, CDR1 LGHDT and CDR2 YNNKEL (reference sequence). Trimming removed 4 bases at V and 1 base at J, with 10 bases between. CDR3 protein: CASSPSGVQETQYF. For the CDR3, the DNA is TGTGCCAGCAGCCCCTCAGGGGTCCAAGAGACCCAGTACTTC.

This clone was recorded only once. The gene calls are TRBV2 and TRBJ1-5; 11 nucleotides agree with TRBD1. Germline assignment: CDR1 SNHLY and CDR2 FYNNEI. The ends lost 4 bases at V and 5 bases at J; junction bases unmatched: 4. The CDR3 sequence is 15 residues long. CDR3 nucleotide sequence: TGTGCCAGCAGTGGGGACAGGGGGGATTATCAGCCCCAGCATTTT. Amino acids: CASSGDRGDYQPQHF.

The chain employs TRBV6-5 and TRBJ2-1; 8 bases match TRBD2. The CDR3 length is 14 residues. V shed 6 bases, J shed 5 bases, and the junction held 6 bases outside the gene matches. Germline lookup yields CDR1 MNHEY and CDR2 SVGAGI. CDR3 bases: TGTGCCAGCAGGAATAGCGGGACAAACAATGAGCAGTTCTTC. This sequence encodes CASRNSGTNNEQFF.

The table lists this clone with a count of one. This rearrangement joins TRBV5-4 to TRBJ1-3; 7 nucleotides agree with TRBD1. The germline V gene has CDR1 SGHNT and CDR2 YYREEE (reference sequence). The CDR3 length is 16 residues. J gave up 1 base and V 2 bases, and 6 bases lay outside the gene matches. The CDR3 loop is CASSLGTGVSGNTIYF. The DNA for the CDR3 is TGTGCCAGCAGCTTAGGTACAGGGGTTTCTGGAAACACCATATATTTT.

The CDR3 sequence: CSFEGTGGETQYF. The DNA of the CDR3 is TGCAGCTTCGAAGGTACAGGGGGAGAGACCCAGTACTTC. The rearrangement links TRBV29-1 to TRBJ2-5; TRBD1 agrees at 8 bases. The V segment lost 8 bases and the J segment 4 bases; nucleotides outside the gene matches: 9. CDR3 length: 13 residues. Germline V lookup: CDR1 SQVTM, CDR2 ANQGSEA.

The rearrangement uses TRBV2 and TRBJ2-2; D call uncertain. Between the trimmed V and J ends, which lost 3 bases and 0 bases, there was a span of 5 bases. Germline V gene data show CDR1 as SNHLY and CDR2 as FYNNEI. The length of the CDR3 is 14 residues. The CDR3 nucleotides read TGTGCCAGCAGTGACGACTCGAACACCGGGGAGCTGTTTTTT. It encodes CASSDDSNTGELFF.

This chain uses TRBV28 with TRBJ1-2; D is unclear. The germline V gene encodes CDR1 MDHEN and CDR2 SYDVKM. CDR3 length equals 16 residues. Trimming pared 7 bases from V and 4 bases from J, leaving 22 bases between. CDR3 region: CASKKIGLALGYGYTF. The DNA of the CDR3 is TGTGCCAGCAAAAAAATAGGTTTGGCCCTTGGCTATGGCTACACCTTC.

V is TRBV29-1 and J is TRBJ2-7; D might be TRBD1 (5 bases). The length of the CDR3 is 13 residues. Germline V gene lookup returns CDR1 SQVTM and CDR2 ANQGSEA. Trimming removed 8 bases at V and 2 bases at J, with 16 bases between. DNA of the CDR3: TGCAGCCCTTTACAGGTTGTCCCCTACGAGCAGTACTTC. This sequence encodes CSPLQVVPYEQYF.